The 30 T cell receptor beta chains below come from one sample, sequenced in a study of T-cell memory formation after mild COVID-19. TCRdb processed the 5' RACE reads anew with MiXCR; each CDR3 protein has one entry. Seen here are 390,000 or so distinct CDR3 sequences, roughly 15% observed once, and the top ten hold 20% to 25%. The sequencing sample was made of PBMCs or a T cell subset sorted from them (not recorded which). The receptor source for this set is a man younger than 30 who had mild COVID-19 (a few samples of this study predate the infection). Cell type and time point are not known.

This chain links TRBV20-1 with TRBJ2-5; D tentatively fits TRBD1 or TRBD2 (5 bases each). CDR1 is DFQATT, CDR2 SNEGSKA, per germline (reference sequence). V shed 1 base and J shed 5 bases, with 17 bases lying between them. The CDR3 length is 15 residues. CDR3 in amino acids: CSARAPRGPAETQYF. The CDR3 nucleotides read TGCAGTGCTAGAGCCCCGAGGGGCCCGGCGGAGACCCAGTACTTC.

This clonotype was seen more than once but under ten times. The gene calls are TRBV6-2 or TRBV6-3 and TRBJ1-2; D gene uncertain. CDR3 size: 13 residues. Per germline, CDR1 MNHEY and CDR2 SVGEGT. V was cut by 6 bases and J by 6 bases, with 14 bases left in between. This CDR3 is CASSPGRNHGYTF. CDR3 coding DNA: TGTGCCAGCAGCCCCGGACGGAATCATGGCTACACCTTC.

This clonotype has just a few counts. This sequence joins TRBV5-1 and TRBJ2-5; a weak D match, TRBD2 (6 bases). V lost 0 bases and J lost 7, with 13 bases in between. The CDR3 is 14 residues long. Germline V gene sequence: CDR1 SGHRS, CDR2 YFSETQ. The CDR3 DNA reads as TGCGCCAGCAGCTTGGTCCTGGGAGGAGGGACCCAGTACTTC. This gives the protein CASSLVLGGGTQYF.

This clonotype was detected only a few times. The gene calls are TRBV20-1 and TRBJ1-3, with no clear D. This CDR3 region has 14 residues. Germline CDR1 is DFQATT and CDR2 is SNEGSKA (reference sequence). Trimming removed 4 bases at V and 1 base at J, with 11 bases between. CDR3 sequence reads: CSATTRISGNTIYF. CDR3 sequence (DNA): TGCAGTGCTACAACCCGAATATCTGGAAACACCATATATTTT.

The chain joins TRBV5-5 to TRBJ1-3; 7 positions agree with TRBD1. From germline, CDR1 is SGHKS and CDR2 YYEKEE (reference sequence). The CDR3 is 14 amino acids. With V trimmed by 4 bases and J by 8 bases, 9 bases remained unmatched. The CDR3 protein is CASSPRQGADTIYF. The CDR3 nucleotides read TGTGCCAGCAGCCCGAGACAGGGTGCAGACACCATATATTTT. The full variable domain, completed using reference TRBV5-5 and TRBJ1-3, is DAGVTQSPTHLIKTRGQQVTLRCSPISGHKSVSWYQQVLGQGPQFIFQYYEKEERGRGNFPDRFSARQFPNYSSELNVNALLLGDSALYLCASSPRQGADTIYFGEGSWLTVV.

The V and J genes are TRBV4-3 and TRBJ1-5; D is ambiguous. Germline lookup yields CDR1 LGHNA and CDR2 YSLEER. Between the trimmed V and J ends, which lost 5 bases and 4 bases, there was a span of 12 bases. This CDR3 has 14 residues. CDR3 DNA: TGCGCCAGCAGCTCCCACCGTCCGAATCAGCCCCAGCATTTT. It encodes CASSSHRPNQPQHF.

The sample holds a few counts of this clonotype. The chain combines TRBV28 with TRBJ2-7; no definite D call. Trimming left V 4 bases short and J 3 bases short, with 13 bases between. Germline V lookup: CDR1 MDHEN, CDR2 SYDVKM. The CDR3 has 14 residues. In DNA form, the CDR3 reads TGTGCCAGCAGTTCCGATGGAGACTTCTACGAGCAGTACGTC. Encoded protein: CASSSDGDFYEQYV.

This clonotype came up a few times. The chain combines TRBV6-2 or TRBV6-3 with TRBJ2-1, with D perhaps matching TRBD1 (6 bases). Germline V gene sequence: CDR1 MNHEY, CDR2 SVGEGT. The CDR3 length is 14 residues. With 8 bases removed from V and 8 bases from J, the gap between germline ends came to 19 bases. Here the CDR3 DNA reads TGTGCCAGCGCAGCGTGGTGGGGGCCTTATGAGCAGTTCTTC. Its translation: CASAAWWGPYEQFF.

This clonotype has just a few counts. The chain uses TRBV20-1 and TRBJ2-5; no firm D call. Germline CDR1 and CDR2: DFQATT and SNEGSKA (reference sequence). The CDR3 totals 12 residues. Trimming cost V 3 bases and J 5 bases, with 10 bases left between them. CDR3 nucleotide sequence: TGCAGTGCTAGTAACTCGGCGGAGACCCAGTACTTC. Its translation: CSASNSAETQYF.

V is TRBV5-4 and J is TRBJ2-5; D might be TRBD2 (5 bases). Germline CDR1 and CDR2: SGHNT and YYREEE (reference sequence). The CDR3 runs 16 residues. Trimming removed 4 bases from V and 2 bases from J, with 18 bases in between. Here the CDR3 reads CASSAPPAANQETQYF. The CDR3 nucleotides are TGTGCCAGCAGCGCCCCCCCAGCGGCCAATCAAGAGACCCAGTACTTC.

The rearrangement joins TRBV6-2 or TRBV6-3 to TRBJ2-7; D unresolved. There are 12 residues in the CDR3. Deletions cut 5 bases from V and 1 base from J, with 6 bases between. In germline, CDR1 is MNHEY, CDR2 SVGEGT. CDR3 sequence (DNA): TGTGCCAGCAGTCATATGTCCTACGAGCAGTACGTC. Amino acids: CASSHMSYEQYV.

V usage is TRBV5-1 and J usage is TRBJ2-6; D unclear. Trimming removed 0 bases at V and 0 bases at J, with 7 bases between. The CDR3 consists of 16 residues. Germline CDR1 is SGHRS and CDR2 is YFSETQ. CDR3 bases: TGCGCCAGCAGCTTGGATTGGGACTCTGGGGCCAACGTCCTGACTTTC. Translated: CASSLDWDSGANVLTF.

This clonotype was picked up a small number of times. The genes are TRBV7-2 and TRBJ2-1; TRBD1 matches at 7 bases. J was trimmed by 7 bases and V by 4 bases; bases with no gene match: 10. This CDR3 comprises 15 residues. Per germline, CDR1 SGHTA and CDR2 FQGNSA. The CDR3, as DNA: TGTGCCAGCAGCTCAACAAGAACAGGGGTAAATGAGCAGTTCTTC. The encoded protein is CASSSTRTGVNEQFF.

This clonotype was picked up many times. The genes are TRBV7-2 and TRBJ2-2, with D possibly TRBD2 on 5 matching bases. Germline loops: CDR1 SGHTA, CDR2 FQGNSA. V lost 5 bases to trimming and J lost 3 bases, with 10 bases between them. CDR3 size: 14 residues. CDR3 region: CASSPRTDTGELFF. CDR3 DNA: TGTGCCAGCAGCCCCAGGACTGACACCGGGGAGCTGTTTTTT.

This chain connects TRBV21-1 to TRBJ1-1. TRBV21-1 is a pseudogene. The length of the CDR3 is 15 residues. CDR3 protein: CASILAGGKNTEAFF. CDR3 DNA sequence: TGTGCCAGCATCCTAGCCGGCGGGAAGAACACTGAAGCTTTCTTT.

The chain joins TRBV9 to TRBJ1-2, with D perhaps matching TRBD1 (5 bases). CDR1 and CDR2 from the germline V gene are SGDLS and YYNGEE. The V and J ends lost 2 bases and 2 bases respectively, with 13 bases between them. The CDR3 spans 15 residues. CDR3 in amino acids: CASSVLSGPNYGYTF. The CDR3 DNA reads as TGTGCCAGCAGCGTTCTTTCAGGGCCGAACTATGGCTACACCTTC.

CDR3 amino acids: CASSISGGLGEADQPQHF. The CDR3, as DNA: TGTGCCAGTAGTATATCCGGCGGGTTGGGGGAGGCGGATCAGCCCCAGCATTTT. This chain joins TRBV19 and TRBJ1-5, with D possibly being TRBD1 (5 bases). Germline CDR1 LNHDA, CDR2 SQIVND (reference sequence). This CDR3 has 18 amino acids. Trimming removed 2 bases at V and 5 bases at J, with 22 bases between. Full variable domain (missing parts from reference TRBV19 and TRBJ1-5): DGGITQSPKYLFRKEGQNVTLSCEQNLNHDAMYWYRQDPGQGLRLIYYSQIVNDFQKGDIAEGYSVSREKKESFPLTVTSAQKNPTAFYLCASSISGGLGEADQPQHFGDGTRLSIL.

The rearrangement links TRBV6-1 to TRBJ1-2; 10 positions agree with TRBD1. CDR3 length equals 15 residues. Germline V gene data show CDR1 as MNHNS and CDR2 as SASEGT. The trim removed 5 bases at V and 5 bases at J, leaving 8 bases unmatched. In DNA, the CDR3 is TGTGCCAGCAGTTCCTACTGGACAGGGGGATATGGCTACACCTTC. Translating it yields CASSSYWTGGYGYTF.

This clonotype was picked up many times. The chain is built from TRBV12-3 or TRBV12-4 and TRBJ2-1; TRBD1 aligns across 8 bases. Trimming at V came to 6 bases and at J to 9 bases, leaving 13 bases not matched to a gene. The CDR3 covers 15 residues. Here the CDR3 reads CASRNRQGKGREQFF. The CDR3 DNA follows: TGTGCCAGCAGGAATCGACAGGGGAAGGGCCGTGAGCAGTTCTTC.

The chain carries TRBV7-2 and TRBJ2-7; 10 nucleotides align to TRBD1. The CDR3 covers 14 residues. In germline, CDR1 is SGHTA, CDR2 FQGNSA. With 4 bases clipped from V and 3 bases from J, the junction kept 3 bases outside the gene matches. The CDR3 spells CASSWGQGIYEQYV. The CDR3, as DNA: TGTGCCAGCAGCTGGGGACAGGGGATCTACGAGCAGTACGTC.

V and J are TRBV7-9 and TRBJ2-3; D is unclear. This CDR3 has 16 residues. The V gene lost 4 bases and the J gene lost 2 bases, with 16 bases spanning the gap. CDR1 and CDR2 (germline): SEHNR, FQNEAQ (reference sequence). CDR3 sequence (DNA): TGTGCCAGCAGCTCTGAGGACCAATCCCCCACAGATACGCAGTATTTT. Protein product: CASSSEDQSPTDTQYF.

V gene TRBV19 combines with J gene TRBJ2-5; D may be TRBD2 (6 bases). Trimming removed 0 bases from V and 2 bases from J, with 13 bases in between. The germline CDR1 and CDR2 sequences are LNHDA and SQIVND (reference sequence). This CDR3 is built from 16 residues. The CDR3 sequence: CASSIDLSGGQETQYF. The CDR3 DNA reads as TGTGCCAGTAGTATAGATCTTAGCGGAGGGCAAGAGACCCAGTACTTC.

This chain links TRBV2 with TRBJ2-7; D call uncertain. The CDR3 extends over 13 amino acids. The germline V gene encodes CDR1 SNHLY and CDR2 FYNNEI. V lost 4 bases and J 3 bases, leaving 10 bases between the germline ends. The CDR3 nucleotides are TGTGCCAGCAGTGTTGTGGGCTACTACGAGCAGTACTTC. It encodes CASSVVGYYEQYF.

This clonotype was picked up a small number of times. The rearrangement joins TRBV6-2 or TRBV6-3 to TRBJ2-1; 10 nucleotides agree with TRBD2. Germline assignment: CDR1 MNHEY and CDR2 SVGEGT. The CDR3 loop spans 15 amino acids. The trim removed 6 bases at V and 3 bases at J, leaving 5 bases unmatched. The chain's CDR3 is CASRVSGGFYNEQFF. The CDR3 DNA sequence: TGTGCCAGCAGAGTTAGCGGGGGGTTCTACAATGAGCAGTTCTTC.

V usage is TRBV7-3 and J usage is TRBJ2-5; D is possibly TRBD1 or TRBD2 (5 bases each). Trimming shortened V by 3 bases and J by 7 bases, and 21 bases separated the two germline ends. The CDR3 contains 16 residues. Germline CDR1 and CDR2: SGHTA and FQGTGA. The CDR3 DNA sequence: TGTGCCAGCAGCTTGGCCGGGACGCACTCTGGGGGGACCCAGTACTTC. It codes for CASSLAGTHSGGTQYF.

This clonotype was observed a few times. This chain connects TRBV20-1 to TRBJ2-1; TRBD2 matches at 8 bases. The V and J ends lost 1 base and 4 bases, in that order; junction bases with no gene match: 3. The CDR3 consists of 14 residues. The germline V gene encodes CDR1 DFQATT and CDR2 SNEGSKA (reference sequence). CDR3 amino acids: CSARAGGPYNEQFF. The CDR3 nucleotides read TGCAGTGCTAGAGCGGGGGGGCCGTACAATGAGCAGTTCTTC.

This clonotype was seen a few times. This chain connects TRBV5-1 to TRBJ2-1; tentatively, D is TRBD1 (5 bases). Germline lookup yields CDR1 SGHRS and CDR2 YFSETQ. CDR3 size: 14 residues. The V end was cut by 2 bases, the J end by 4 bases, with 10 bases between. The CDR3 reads CASSFTGIYNEQFF. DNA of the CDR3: TGCGCCAGCAGCTTTACAGGCATTTACAATGAGCAGTTCTTC.

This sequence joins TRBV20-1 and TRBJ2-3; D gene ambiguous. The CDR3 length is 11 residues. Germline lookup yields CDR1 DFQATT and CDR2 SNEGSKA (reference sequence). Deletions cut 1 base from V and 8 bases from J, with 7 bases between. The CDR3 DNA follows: TGCAGTGCTAGAGTACCGGGTACGCAGTATTTT. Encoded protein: CSARVPGTQYF.

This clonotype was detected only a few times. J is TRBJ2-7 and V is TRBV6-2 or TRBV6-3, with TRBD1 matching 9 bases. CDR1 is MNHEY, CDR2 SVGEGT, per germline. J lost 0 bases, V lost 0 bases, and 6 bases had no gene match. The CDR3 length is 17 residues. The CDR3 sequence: CASSYSGQGKSSYEQYV. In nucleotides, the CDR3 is TGTGCCAGCAGTTACTCCGGACAGGGGAAAAGCTCCTACGAGCAGTACGTC.

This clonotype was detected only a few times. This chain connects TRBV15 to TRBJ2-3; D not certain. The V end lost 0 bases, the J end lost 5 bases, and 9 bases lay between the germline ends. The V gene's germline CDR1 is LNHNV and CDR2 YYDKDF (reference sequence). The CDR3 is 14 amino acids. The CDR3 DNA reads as TGTGCCACCAGCAGAGAGGGGTATGGAGATACGCAGTATTTT. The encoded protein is CATSREGYGDTQYF.